Sequencing of this T cell receptor (beta chain) was carried out in a study of OX40 agonist ivuxolimab in advanced cancers. Study in general: Participants, 75% to 85% male, averaged roughly 60 years of age, ranging from about 20 to 79. Overall study findings and caveats: There were, on average, more expanded clones in CD8+ T cells than in CD4+.

Some clones are missing from TCRdb's copy, which holds only in-frame ones; the method was immunoSEQ multiplex PCR. Here the sample spans about 24,000 clones, roughly 88% being singletons. Samples of blood were obtained at baseline, on cycle 4 day 1, and on cycle 7 day 1. This clone was detected once. No antigen is known for it. J was trimmed by 2 bases and V by 4 bases; bases with no gene match: 6. The CDR3 covers 15 residues. CDR1 and CDR2 (germline): SGHDN, FVKESK. V is TRBV14 and J is TRBJ2-3; TRBD2 agrees at 7 bases. This TCR came from an adult with an advanced solid tumor such as melanoma, head and neck, liver or kidney cancer. The sequencing used CD4+ or CD8+ T cells sorted from blood, collected in a trial of the OX40 agonist ivuxolimab. CDR3 sequence: CASSRLAENTDTQYF. The CDR3 DNA follows: TGTGCCAGCAGCCGACTAGCCGAAAACACAGATACGCAGTATTTT.